The sequence of this T cell receptor (beta chain) was determined in a study of TIL therapy for anti-PD-1-resistant metastatic lung cancer (dated by TCRdb to the early 2020s). Some background on the complete study: Tumors were harvested prior to any PD-1/PD-L1 blockade, after which nivolumab was administered to patients, and lymphodepletion, expanded TIL infusion and IL-2 were given to patients who progressed. Enrolled patients had a median age of almost 55 years (range 38-75) and a median tumor PD-L1 proportion score of over 5.5%. Most of the cohort had lung adenocarcinoma, including several EGFR-mutant tumors and two ALK-rearranged tumors, and half of the patients were either current or former smokers. Across the cohort, whole-exome sequencing showed a median non-synonymous tumor mutation burden of roughly 1.5 mutations per megabase. Tumor and peripheral blood T cell receptor beta sequencing was used to track clonotypes across tumor, expanded TIL product and serial blood samples. Paper-wide results and their limitations: Because the cohort was highly selected, with more treatment-naive, never-smoker and oncogene-addicted patients than is typical, generalizability is limited. The study protocol defined all tumor marker inferences as exploratory. Clonotypes from the infused TIL partially replaced the baseline peripheral repertoire and then declined over months, and persistence showed no apparent association with response.

The immunoSEQ v3 hsTCRB kit was used to amplify TCR beta CDR3 regions from genomic DNA through bias-controlled multiplex PCR. TCR libraries were sequenced on an Illumina NextSeq 500 to 1.5 million to 2.5 million read pairs for survey level or roughly 4.5-6 million for deep level. As for the authors' bioinformatics: Clonality was reported by immunoSEQ Analyzer software, which also assigned V, D and J genes and filtered out non-productive sequences. To compare repertoires between infused TIL and blood, productive Simpson clonality was used along with the Morisita overlap index of productive TRB rearrangements. For each clone in blood, the absolute clonotype count was estimated by multiplying the lymphocyte count by the CD3+ fraction and by the clone's productive frequency. Sourced from immuneACCESS, this table was stored by TCRdb with only in-frame sequences that have V and J called. A share of the clones is absent; for the studies checked, an unresolved V gene accounts for under half, and the remainder has no known explanation. Clonal size and the V and J genes are those of that table, whereas D and trimming came from the DNA. This sample has 55,000 to 70,000 clones in its table, and around nine tenths of those were observed once. 2.6% of the sample lies in the top ten.

Reading the germline V gene (reference sequence) gives CDR1 SGHKS and CDR2 YYEKEE. Inclusive of the bounding cysteine and phenylalanine, the CDR3 is 16 residues long. CDR3 DNA only is kept here, 48 bases in frame from base 1. Unmatched junction bases come to 6, with V trimmed by 4 bases and J by 3 bases. A note on this clone: Its specific antigen is unknown. Base qualities were left out, and no much larger clone turns up one base away.

In light of the paper, this sample's time point label describes: pre-treatment sample, taken before nivolumab and TIL therapy. Adults with stage 4 NSCLC were enrolled from late 2017 to early 2020 in a dual-center phase I trial. Samples were obtained from a single-arm, open-label phase I trial in which tumor-infiltrating lymphocyte therapy with nivolumab was evaluated in advanced non-small cell lung cancer. Mononuclear cells from blood collected in EDTA tubes were isolated on a Ficoll gradient and snap-frozen as pellets, and DNA was then extracted using a Qiagen mini-prep kit. This sequence uses TRBV5-5 and TRBJ1-4, with TRBD1 identical over 10 junction bases. This clonotype was sampled from a person aged 25 to 80 with non-small cell lung cancer. This specimen was blood, taken at baseline. The DNA reads as follows: TGTGCCAGCAGCACGGGACAGGGGACACCTAATGAAAAACTGTTTTTT. It codes for CASSTGQGTPNEKLFF.